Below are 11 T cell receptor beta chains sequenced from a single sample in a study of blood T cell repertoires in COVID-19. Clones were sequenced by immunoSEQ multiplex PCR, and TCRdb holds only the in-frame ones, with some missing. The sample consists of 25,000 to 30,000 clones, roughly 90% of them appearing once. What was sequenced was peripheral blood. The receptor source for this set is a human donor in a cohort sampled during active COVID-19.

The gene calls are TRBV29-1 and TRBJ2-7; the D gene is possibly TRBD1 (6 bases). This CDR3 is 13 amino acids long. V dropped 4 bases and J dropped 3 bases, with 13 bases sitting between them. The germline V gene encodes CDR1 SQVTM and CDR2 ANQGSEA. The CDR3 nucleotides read TGCAGCGTTGCCGTGGGGGCGGGCTACGAGCAGTACTTC. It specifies CSVAVGAGYEQYF.

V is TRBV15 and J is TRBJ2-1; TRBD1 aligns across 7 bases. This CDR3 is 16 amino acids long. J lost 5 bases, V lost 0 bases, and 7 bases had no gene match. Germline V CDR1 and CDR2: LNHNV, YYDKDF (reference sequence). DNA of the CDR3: TGTGCCACCAGCAGAGACTTAGGACAGGTAAACAATGAGCAGTTCTTC. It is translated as CATSRDLGQVNNEQFF.

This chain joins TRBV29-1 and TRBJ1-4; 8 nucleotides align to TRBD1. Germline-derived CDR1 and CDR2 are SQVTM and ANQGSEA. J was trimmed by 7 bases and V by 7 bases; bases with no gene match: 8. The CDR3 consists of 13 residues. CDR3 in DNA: TGCAGCGCAAACAGGGGGGGATCTGAAAAACTGTTTTTT. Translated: CSANRGGSEKLFF.

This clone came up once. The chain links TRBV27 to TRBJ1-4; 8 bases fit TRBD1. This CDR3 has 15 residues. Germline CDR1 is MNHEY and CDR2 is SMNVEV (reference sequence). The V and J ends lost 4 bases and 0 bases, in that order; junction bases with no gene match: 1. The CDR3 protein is CASSSGQATNEKLFF. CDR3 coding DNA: TGTGCCAGCAGTTCGGGACAGGCAACTAATGAAAAACTGTTTTTT.

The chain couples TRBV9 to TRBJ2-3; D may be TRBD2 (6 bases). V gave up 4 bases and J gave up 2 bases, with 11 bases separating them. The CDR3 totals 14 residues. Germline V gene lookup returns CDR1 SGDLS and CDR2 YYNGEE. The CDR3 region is CASSRGLFTDTQYF. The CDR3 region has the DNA TGTGCCAGCAGCCGGGGACTGTTCACAGATACGCAGTATTTT.

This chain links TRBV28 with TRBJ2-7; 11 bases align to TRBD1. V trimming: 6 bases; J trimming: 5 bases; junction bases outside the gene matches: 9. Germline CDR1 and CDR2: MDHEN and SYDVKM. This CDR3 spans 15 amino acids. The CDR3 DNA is TGTGCCAGCAGACGAAGGGGACAGGGGGTACACGAGCAGTACTTC. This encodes CASRRRGQGVHEQYF.

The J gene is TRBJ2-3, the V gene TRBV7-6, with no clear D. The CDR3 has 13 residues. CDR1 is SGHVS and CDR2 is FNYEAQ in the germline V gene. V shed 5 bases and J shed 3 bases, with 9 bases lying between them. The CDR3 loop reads CASSPRMTDTQYF. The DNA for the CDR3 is TGTGCCAGCAGCCCTAGGATGACAGATACGCAGTATTTT.

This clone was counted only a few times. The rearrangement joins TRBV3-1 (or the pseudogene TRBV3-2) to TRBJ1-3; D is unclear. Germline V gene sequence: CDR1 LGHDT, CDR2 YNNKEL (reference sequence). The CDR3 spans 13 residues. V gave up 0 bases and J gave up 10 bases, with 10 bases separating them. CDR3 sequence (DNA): TGTGCCAGCAGCCAAGATCGGGGTTCAACCATATATTTT. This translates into CASSQDRGSTIYF.

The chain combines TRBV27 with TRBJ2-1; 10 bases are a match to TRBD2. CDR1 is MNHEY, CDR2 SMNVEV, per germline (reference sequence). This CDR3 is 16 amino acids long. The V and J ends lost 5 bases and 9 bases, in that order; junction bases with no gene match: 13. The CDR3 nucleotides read TGTGCCAGCAGTCCAACTCAGCGGGAGGGCGGGAGTGAGCAGTTCTTC. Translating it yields CASSPTQREGGSEQFF.

The CDR3 nucleotides are TGTGCCAGCAGTTTATCGAGAGGGATCTCCTATAATTCACCCCTCCACTTT. Its protein product is CASSLSRGISYNSPLHF. This rearrangement joins TRBV27 to TRBJ1-6; D is unresolved. The CDR3 contains 17 residues. V shed 0 bases and J shed 0 bases, with 9 bases lying between them. Per the germline V gene, CDR1 is MNHEY and CDR2 is SMNVEV (reference sequence).

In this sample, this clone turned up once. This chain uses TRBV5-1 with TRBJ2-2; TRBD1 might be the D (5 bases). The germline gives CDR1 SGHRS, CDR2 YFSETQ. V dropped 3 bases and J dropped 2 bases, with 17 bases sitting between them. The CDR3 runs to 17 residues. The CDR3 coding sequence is TGCGCCAGCAGCTACGTCGAGACAGCGATTAACACCGGGGAGCTGTTTTTT. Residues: CASSYVETAINTGELFF.